This T cell receptor (beta chain) was sequenced for a study of cytomegalovirus exposure and HLA in healthy donors. Study-level points and caveats: Cytomegalovirus-associated TCR beta chains were listed, numbering more than 150.

In the case of this clone: The antigen is not known.

Sequenced by immunoSEQ multiplex PCR; TCRdb stores in-frame clones only, minus some. The sample has around 150,000 clones; just over 90% are singletons. Germline V CDR1 and CDR2: GTSNPN, SVGIG (reference sequence). Losses at the gene ends were 3 bases for V and 4 bases for J; bases not matched to a gene: 5. The CDR3 loop spans 14 amino acids. The sequence was collected from a young man in good health and CMV-seronegative. The J gene is TRBJ1-5, the V gene TRBV30; TRBD1 agrees at 8 bases. Sequencing was done on a sample of PBMCs. In nucleotides, the CDR3 is TGTGCCTGGAGCGACAGGGGCGGGAATCAGCCCCAGCATTTT. Encoded protein: CAWSDRGGNQPQHF.